The 8 T cell receptor beta chains below all came from one sample that was sequenced in a study of shared clonotypes between healthy human individuals. This table comes from immunoSEQ multiplex PCR, and its TCRdb copy is limited to in-frame clones, with some not included. The table lists some 2,400,000 clones, approximately 94% of them singletons. The sequencing sample was made of naive CD4+ T cells sorted from blood. Documented subset: CD45RA+ positively selected. Receptor source: a man aged 18 to 35 in good health.

The chain carries TRBV6-6 and TRBJ1-3, with TRBD1 as a possible D gene (6 bases). This CDR3 contains 15 residues. Germline V gene sequence: CDR1 MNHNY, CDR2 SVGAGI (reference sequence). V was clipped by 2 bases and J by 0 bases, with 8 bases between them. The CDR3 loop reads CASSYGQTSGNTIYF. The CDR3 DNA reads TGTGCCAGCAGTTACGGACAGACCTCTGGAAACACCATATATTTT.

The chain joins TRBV6-7 to TRBJ2-7; TRBD1 matches at 7 bases. TRBV6-7 is an open reading frame whose function is uncertain. V gave up 7 bases and J gave up 1 base; unmatched junction bases: 4. The CDR3 sequence is 13 residues long. CDR3 sequence (DNA): TGTGCCAGCACACAGACAGGGTCCTACGAGCAGTACTTC. Protein: CASTQTGSYEQYF.

The chain links TRBV5-1 to TRBJ2-7, with D perhaps matching TRBD1 (6 bases). This CDR3 is 16 amino acids long. Germline V gene lookup returns CDR1 SGHRS and CDR2 YFSETQ. V lost 4 bases and J 4 bases, leaving 21 bases between the germline ends. CDR3 region: CASSPMSFRGEYEQYF. The CDR3 coding sequence is TGCGCCAGCAGCCCGATGAGTTTCAGGGGCGAGTACGAGCAGTACTTC.

This clone was seen just once. The chain employs TRBV5-5 and TRBJ1-1; 7 bases are shared with TRBD1. The germline V gene encodes CDR1 SGHKS and CDR2 YYEKEE (reference sequence). CDR3 length equals 14 residues. V was pared by 5 bases and J by 3 bases, with 7 bases of the junction left unmatched. Here the CDR3 reads CASSLTGRDTEAFF. The DNA of the CDR3 is TGTGCCAGCAGTTTGACAGGGAGGGACACTGAAGCTTTCTTT.

The CDR3 protein is CAISENGLGGEKLFF. Here the CDR3 DNA reads TGTGCCATCAGTGAGAATGGATTAGGGGGTGAAAAACTGTTTTTT. The chain employs TRBV10-3 and TRBJ1-4, with D possibly matching TRBD1 (6 bases). This CDR3 contains 15 residues. Germline V gene data show CDR1 as ENHRY and CDR2 as SYGVKD. Trimming cost V 2 bases and J 7 bases, with 14 bases left between them.

This sequence joins TRBV7-2 and TRBJ1-3; D remains ambiguous. This CDR3 is built from 14 residues. CDR1 is SGHTA and CDR2 is FQGNSA in the germline V gene. The V end was cut by 2 bases, the J end by 0 bases, with 5 bases between. CDR3 DNA sequence: TGTGCCAGCAGCTTAAAGGACTCTGGAAACACCATATATTTT. Residues: CASSLKDSGNTIYF.

The V and J genes are TRBV4-2 and TRBJ2-5; D might be TRBD2 (5 bases). This CDR3 spans 15 amino acids. Looked up from germline, CDR1 is LGHNA and CDR2 is YNFKEQ. V shed 6 bases and J shed 5 bases, with 19 bases lying between them. The CDR3, as DNA: TGTGCCAGCAGGAAGGACTCCTGGTTAACGGAGACCCAGTACTTC. This translates into CASRKDSWLTETQYF.

V gene TRBV7-9 combines with J gene TRBJ2-1, with D maybe TRBD2 (5 bases). V was shortened by 1 base and J by 7 bases, with 14 bases between the two germline ends. The CDR3 has 15 residues. Germline values: CDR1 SEHNR, CDR2 FQNEAQ (reference sequence). The CDR3, as DNA: TGTGCCAGCAGCTTAGTGCGGCGGGCTGAGAATGAGCAGTTCTTC. This codes for CASSLVRRAENEQFF.